This TCR beta chain was sequenced in a study of glioma-infiltrating T cells after dendritic cell vaccination. CDR1 and CDR2 (germline): LGHNA, YNFKEQ. V dropped 0 bases and J dropped 0 bases, with 12 bases sitting between them. The CDR3 runs to 17 residues. Sequenced by immunoSEQ multiplex PCR; TCRdb stores in-frame clones only, minus some. Found here are tens of thousands of clones, approximately 90% of them singletons; the top ten hold roughly 2.2%. The sequencing here drew on blood, taken before dendritic cell vaccination. V and J are TRBV4-2 and TRBJ2-1, with D possibly TRBD2 on 6 matching bases. The source of this sequence is a human donor with glioblastoma. This chain's CDR3 is CASSQEEGSGSYNEQFF. CDR3 DNA sequence: TGTGCCAGCAGCCAAGAGGAGGGGTCCGGCTCCTACAATGAGCAGTTCTTC.